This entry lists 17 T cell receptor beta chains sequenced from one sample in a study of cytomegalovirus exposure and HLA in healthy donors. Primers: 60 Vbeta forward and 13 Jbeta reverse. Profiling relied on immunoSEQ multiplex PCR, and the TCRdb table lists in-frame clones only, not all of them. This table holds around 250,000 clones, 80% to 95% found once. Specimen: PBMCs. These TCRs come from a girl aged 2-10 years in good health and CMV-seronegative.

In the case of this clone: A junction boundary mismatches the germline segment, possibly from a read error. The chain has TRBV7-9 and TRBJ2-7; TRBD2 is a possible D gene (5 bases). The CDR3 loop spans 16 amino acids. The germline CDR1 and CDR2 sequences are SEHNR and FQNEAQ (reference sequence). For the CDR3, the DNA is TGTTCCAGCAGCTTAAAGAGCGGAACCACGTCCTACGAGCAGTACTTC. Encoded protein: CSSSLKSGTTSYEQYF.

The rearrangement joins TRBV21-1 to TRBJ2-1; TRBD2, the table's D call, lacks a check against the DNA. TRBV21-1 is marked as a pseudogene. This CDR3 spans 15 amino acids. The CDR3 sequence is CASSSAGGAPNEQFF. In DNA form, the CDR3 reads TGTGCCAGCAGCAGTGCGGGAGGGGCCCCCAATGAGCAGTTCTTC.

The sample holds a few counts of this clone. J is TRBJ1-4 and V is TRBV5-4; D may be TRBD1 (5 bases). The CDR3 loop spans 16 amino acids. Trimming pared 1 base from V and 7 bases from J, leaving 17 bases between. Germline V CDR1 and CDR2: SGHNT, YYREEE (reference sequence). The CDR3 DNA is TGTGCCAGCAGCTTGAGGGGAGGGATTGGCGGTGAAAAACTGTTTTTT. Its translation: CASSLRGGIGGEKLFF.

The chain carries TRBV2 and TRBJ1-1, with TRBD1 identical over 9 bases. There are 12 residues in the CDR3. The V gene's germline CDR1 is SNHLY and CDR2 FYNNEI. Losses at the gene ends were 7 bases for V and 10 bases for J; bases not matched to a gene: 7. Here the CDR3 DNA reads TGTGCCAGCATCAGGGACAGGGAGTTAGCTTTCTTT. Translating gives CASIRDRELAFF.

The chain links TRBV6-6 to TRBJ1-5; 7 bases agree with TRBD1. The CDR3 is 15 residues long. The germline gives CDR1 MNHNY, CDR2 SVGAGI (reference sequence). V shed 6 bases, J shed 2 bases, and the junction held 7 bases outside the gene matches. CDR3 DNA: TGTGCCAGCAGCGCCACAGGGGTAGGCAATCAGCCCCAGCATTTT. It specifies CASSATGVGNQPQHF.

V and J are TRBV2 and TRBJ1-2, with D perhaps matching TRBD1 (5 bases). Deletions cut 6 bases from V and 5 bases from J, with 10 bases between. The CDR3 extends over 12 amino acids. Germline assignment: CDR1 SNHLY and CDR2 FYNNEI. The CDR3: CASSARVYGYTF. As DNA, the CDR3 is TGTGCCAGCAGCGCCAGGGTATATGGCTACACCTTC.

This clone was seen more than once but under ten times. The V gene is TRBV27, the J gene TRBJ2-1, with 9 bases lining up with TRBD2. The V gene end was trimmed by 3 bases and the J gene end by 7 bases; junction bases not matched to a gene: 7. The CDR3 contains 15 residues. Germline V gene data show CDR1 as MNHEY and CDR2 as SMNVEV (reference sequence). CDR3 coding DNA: TGTGCCAGCAGTTTGGGCGGGGGGGCGGAAAATGAGCAGTTCTTC. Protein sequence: CASSLGGGAENEQFF.

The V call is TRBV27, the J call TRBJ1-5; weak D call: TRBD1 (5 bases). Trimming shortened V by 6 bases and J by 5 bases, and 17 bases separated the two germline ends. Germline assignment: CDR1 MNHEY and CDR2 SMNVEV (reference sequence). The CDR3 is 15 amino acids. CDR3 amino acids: CASSPGGNGYQPQHF. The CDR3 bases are TGTGCCAGCAGCCCGGGGGGGAACGGGTATCAGCCCCAGCATTTT.

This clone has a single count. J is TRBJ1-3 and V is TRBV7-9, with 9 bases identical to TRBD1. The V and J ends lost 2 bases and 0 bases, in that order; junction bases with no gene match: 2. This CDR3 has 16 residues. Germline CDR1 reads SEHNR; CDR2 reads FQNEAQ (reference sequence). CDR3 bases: TGTGCCAGCAGCTTACTGGACAGGGGCTCTGGAAACACCATATATTTT. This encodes CASSLLDRGSGNTIYF.

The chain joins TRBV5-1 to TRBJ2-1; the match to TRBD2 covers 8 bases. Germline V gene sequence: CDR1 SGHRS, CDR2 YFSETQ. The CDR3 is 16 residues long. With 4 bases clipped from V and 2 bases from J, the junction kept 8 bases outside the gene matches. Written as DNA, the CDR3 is TGCGCCAGCAGCCGAGCCTACGGGGGGGCCTACAATGAGCAGTTCTTC. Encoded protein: CASSRAYGGAYNEQFF.

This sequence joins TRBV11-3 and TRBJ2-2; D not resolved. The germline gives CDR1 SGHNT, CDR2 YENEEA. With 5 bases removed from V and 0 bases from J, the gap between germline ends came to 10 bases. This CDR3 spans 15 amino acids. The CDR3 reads CASSPSTTNTGELFF. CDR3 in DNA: TGTGCCAGCAGCCCCTCTACGACGAACACCGGGGAGCTGTTTTTT.

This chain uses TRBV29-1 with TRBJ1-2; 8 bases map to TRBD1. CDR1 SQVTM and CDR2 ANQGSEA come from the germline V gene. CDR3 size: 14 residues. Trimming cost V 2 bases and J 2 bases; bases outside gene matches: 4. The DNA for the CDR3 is TGCAGCGTTGAAACCCGGGACAGGAACTATGGCTACACCTTC. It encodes CSVETRDRNYGYTF.

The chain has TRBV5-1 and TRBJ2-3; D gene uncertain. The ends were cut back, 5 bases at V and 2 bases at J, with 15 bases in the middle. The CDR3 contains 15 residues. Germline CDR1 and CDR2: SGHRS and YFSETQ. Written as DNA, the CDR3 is TGCGCCAGCAGATCGCAGTGGGCAAACACAGATACGCAGTATTTT. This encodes CASRSQWANTDTQYF.

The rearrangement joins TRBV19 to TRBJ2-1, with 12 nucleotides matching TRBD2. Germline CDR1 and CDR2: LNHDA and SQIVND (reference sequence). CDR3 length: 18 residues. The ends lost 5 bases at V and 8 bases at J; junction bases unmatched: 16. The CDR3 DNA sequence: TGTGCCAGTAGTCTCCTCACTCGACTAGCGGGAGTCGGGGATGAGCAGTTCTTC. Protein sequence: CASSLLTRLAGVGDEQFF.

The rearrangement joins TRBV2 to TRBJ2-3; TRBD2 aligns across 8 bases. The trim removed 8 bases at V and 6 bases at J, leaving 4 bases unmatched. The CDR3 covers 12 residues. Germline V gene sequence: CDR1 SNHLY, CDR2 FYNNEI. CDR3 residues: CASLVAGDTQYF. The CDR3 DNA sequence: TGTGCCAGCTTAGTAGCGGGGGATACGCAGTATTTT.

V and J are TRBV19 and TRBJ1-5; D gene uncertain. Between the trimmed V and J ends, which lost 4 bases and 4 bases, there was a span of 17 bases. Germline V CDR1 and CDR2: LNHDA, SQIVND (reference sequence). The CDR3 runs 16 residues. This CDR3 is CASSTTQDSANQPQHF. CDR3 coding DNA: TGTGCCAGTAGTACTACCCAGGATTCCGCAAATCAGCCCCAGCATTTT.

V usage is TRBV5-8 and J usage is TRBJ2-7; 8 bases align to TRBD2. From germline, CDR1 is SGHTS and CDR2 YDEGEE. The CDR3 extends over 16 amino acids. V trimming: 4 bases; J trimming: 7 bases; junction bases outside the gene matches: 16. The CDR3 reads CASSNLLLAVLVEQYF. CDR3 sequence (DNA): TGTGCCAGCAGCAACCTATTACTAGCGGTCCTCGTAGAGCAGTACTTC.